This TCR beta chain is from a study of blood T cell repertoires in COVID-19. The wider study: Researchers got acute and convalescent COVID-19 samples from the United States, Italy and Spain. T cells, B-cell-depleted T cells, or PBMCs provided the cDNA or gDNA that served as material.

In the source study's methods: Cell counts per sample came from amplifying reference gene primers. The table came from immunoSEQ multiplex PCR; TCRdb's copy has only in-frame clones and leaves some out. V, J and clone size are those of that table, while D and trimming were read from the DNA. In the table there are about 670,000 clones, about nine tenths of which are singletons. This clone was recorded once. Per the germline V gene, CDR1 is MGHDK and CDR2 is SYGVNS. Trimming removed 6 bases from V and 1 base from J; junction bases left unmatched: 9. The CDR3 is made up of 16 amino acids. The TCR comes from a woman in her late teens or twenties with acute or convalescent COVID-19. The chain couples TRBV25-1 to TRBJ2-1, with 7 nucleotides matching TRBD2. Specimen: peripheral blood. The CDR3: CASRGRTRWSYNEQFF. The CDR3 bases are TGTGCCAGCAGGGGCAGGACTAGATGGTCCTACAATGAGCAGTTCTTC.